The rows below give T cell receptor beta chains drawn from one sample of a study of T cell responses to AZD1222 COVID-19 vaccine. Using immunoSEQ multiplex PCR, the repertoire was profiled, and TCRdb retains in-frame clones only, with some absent. The sample records about 180,000 clones, around 90% being singletons. Source: peripheral blood, taken 28 days after the second AZD1222 dose. These receptor sequences come from an adult who received the AZD1222 COVID-19 vaccine. Each CDR3 is given with its conserved first and last residue. D genes are given only for firm matches.

J gene | D gene | V gene | CDR3 protein | CDR3 DNA
TRBJ1-2 | TRBD1 | TRBV5-4 | CASSQGQGPTNYGYTF | TGTGCCAGCAGCCAGGGACAGGGGCCGACTAACTATGGCTACACCTTC
TRBJ2-7 | NA | TRBV6-5 | CASKGGTWSYEQYF | TGTGCCAGCAAGGGAGGTACGTGGTCCTACGAGCAGTACTTC
TRBJ1-2 | NA | TRBV4-3 | CASSQEPNGAANYGYTF | TGCGCCAGCAGCCAAGAGCCTAATGGGGCAGCTAACTATGGCTACACCTTC
TRBJ1-4 | NA | TRBV20-1 | CSASPGLEKLFF | TGCAGTGCTAGTCCAGGATTGGAAAAACTGTTTTTT
TRBJ2-1 | NA | TRBV28 | CASSFSGLSGQFF | TGTGCCAGCAGTTTCTCTGGACTATCGGGGCAGTTCTTC
TRBJ1-5 | NA | TRBV7-2 | CASSLSTLGNQPQHF | TGTGCCAGCAGCTTATCGACCCTGGGCAATCAGCCCCAGCATTTT
TRBJ2-4 | NA | TRBV12-3/TRBV12-4 | CASETVNIQYF | TGTGCCAGTGAAACCGTGAACATTCAGTACTTC
TRBJ2-7 | NA | TRBV28 | CASTSTGPDEQYF | TGTGCCAGCACCTCGACAGGTCCCGACGAGCAGTACTTC
TRBJ1-2 | NA | TRBV7-3 | CASSPDKNYGYTF | TGTGCCAGCAGCCCCGACAAGAACTATGGCTACACCTTC
TRBJ2-2 | NA | TRBV18 | CASSPFRGTDTGELFF | TGTGCCAGCTCACCATTCCGGGGTACGGACACCGGGGAGCTGTTTTTT
TRBJ2-6 | TRBD1 | TRBV27 | CASSSGQGTAWANVLTF | TGTGCCAGCAGTTCGGGACAGGGTACGGCCTGGGCCAACGTCCTGACTTTC
TRBJ2-2 | TRBD1 | TRBV5-1 | CASSGTENTGELFF | TGCGCCAGCAGCGGGACAGAGAACACCGGGGAGCTGTTTTTT